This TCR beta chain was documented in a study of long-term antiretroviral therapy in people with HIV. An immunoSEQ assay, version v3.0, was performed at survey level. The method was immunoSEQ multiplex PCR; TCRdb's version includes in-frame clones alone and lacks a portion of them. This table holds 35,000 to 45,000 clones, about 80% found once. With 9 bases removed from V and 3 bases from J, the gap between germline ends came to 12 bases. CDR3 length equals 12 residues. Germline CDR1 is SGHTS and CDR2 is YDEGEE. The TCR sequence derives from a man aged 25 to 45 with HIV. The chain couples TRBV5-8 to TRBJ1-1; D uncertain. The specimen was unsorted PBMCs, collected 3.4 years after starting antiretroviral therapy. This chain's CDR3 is CATSPGYTEAFF. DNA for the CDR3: TGTGCCACCTCGCCCGGGTACACTGAAGCTTTCTTT. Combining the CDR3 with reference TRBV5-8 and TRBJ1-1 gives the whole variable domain EAGVTQSPTHLIKTRGQQATLRCSPISGHTSVYWYQQALGLGLQFLLWYDEGEERNRGNFPPRFSGRQFPNYSSELNVNALELEDSALYLCATSPGYTEAFFGQGTRLTVV.